This T cell receptor beta chain emerged from a study of Ad26.COV2.S vaccination and SARS-CoV-2 variants. Of note for this clone: The antigen is unknown.

The CDR3 consists of 16 residues. Germline CDR1 is KGHSH and CDR2 is LQKENI. V lost 1 base and J lost 9; bases outside the gene matches: 5. General study results and limits: The analyses of TCR breadth and depth may have understated the size of total T cell responses.

Assay used: immunoSEQ multiplex PCR; TCRdb lists only in-frame clones, some missing. This sample yields a few hundred thousand clones, of which around four fifths are seen a single time; about 7.4% belongs to the top ten. Specified treatment: around 19 received Ad26.COV2.S at low or high dose, single or two shots; roughly five received placebo; per-sample allocation not given. Each sample was drawn 63 days after the first injection (of vaccine or placebo). The V gene is TRBV18, the J gene TRBJ2-1; 14 bases fit TRBD2. This TCR was sampled from a person between 18 and 60 years old who received the Ad26.COV2.S COVID-19 vaccine or a placebo. The material was peripheral blood, obtained in a trial of Ad26.COV2.S vaccine versus placebo. This chain's CDR3 is CASSPRLAGGPGEQFF. DNA of the CDR3: TGTGCCAGCTCACCACGACTAGCGGGGGGGCCGGGTGAGCAGTTCTTC.